The following is a T cell receptor beta chain sequence with its context. Antigen unknown. The template was RNA from unsorted bulk tissue. This sample is part of a study of tumor and adjacent non-tumor tissue in lung cancer. The CDR3 consists of 13 residues. The germline V gene encodes CDR1 SGHTA and CDR2 FQGNSA. Trimming took off 6 bases at V and 9 bases at J, with 12 bases between the two ends. The library came from three nested PCR rounds adapted from ARM-PCR protocols. TCRdb re-called the multiplex PCR reads through MiXCR, storing one row per CDR3 protein. The table records 91,000 or so distinct CDR3 sequences, about 72% of them present only once. Study outcomes and limitations: Tumor tissue had significantly higher TCR diversity than normal lung.

Sequenced input: lung tumor tissue. This TCR was sampled from a man between 60 and 75 years old with non-small cell lung cancer. The chain joins TRBV7-2 to TRBJ1-6, with D uncertain. CDR3 DNA sequence: TGTGCCAGCAGTCAGACGGGTCCTTCACCCCTCCACTTT. Translated: CASSQTGPSPLHF.